This T cell receptor beta chain was obtained from a study of regulatory T cells in long-lasting Graves disease. Findings of the study overall: Persistent Graves' patients possessed reduced TCR diversity relative to recently diagnosed ones.

Time point defined: newly diagnosed GD, antithyroid drugs for less than 3 months. Following extraction of RNA from PBMCs, that RNA was used to make the TCR library. Building of the TCR beta libraries involved iRepertoire HTBI primers and Arm-PCR of CDR3 regions. Using its own MiXCR run on the multiplex PCR reads, TCRdb lists one record per CDR3 protein. The sample yields approximately 460,000 distinct CDR3 sequences, 16% seen once. This clonotype turned up a few times. What it binds is unknown. In addition, the sample was reused for a study of T cells in Graves' hyperthyroidism and ophthalmopathy. This second study says: Among thyroid clonotypes expanded above 0.001, most also appeared in blood. Onset of ophthalmopathy came a median about 6.5 months after the model predicted it.

The TCR sequence derives from a woman aged 25 to 45 with Graves disease. The input for sequencing was peripheral blood mononuclear cells (PBMCs), taken at new diagnosis, from a patient treated with antithyroid drugs.

In nucleotides, the CDR3 is TGCGCCAGTATGGACAGAGGCGGGAGCTCCGATGAGCAGTTCTTC. It codes for CASMDRGGSSDEQFF. The chain links TRBV5-1 to TRBJ2-1; possible D gene TRBD2, 7 bases. The CDR3 runs 15 residues. Per germline, CDR1 SGHRS and CDR2 YFSETQ. V lost 8 bases and J lost 8, with 23 bases in between.